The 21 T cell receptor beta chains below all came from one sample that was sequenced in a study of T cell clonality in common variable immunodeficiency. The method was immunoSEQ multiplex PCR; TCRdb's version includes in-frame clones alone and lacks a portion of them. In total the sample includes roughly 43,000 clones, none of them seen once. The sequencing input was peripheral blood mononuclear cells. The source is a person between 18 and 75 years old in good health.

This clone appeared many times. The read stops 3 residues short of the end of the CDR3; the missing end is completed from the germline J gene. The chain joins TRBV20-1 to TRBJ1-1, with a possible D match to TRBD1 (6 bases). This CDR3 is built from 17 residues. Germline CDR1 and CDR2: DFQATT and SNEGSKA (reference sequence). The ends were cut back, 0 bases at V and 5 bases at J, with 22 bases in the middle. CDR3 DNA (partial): TGCAGTGCTAGAGATCAAATGGGGGCGTTAGTAGGTACTGAA. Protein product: CSARDQMGALVGTE. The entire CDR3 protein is CSARDQMGALVGTEAFF.

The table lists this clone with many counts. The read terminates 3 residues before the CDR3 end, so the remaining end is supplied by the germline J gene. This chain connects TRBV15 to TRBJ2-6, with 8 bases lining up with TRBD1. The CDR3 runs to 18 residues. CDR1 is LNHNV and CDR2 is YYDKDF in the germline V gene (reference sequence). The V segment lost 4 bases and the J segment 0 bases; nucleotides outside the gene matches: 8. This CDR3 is CATSISGQASSGANVLTF. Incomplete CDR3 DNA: TGTGCCACCAGCATATCGGGACAGGCCTCCTCTGGGGCCAACGTC.

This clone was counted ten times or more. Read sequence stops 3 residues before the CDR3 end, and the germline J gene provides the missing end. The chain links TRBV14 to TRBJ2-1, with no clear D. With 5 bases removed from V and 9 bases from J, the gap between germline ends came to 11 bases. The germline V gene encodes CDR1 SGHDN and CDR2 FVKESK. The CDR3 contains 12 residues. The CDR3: CASSGPIREQFF. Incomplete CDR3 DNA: TGTGCCAGCAGCGGGCCGATTCGTGAG.

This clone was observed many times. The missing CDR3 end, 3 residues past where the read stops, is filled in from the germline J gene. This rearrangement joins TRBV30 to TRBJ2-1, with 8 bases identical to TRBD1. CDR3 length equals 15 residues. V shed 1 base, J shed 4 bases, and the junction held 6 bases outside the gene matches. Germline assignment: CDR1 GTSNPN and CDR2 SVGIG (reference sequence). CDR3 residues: CAWSEVQGAYNEQFF. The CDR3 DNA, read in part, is TGTGCCTGGAGTGAAGTCCAGGGGGCATACAATGAG.

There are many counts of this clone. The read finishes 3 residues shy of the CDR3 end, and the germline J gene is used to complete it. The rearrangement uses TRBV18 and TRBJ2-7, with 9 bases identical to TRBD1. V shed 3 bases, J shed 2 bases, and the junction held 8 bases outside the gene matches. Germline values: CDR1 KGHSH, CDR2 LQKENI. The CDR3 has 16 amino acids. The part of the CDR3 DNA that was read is TGTGCCAGCTCACCGGCTAGGGACAGGGTTGCCTACGAG. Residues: CASSPARDRVAYE. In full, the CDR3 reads CASSPARDRVAYEQYF.

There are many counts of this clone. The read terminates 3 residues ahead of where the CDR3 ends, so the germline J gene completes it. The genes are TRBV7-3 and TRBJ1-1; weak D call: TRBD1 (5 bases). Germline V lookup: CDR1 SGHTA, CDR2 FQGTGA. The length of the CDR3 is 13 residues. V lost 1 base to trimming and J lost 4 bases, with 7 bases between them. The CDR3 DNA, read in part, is TGTGCCAGCAGCTTAATGGGGGGCACTGAA. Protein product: CASSLMGGTE. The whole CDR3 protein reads CASSLMGGTEAFF.

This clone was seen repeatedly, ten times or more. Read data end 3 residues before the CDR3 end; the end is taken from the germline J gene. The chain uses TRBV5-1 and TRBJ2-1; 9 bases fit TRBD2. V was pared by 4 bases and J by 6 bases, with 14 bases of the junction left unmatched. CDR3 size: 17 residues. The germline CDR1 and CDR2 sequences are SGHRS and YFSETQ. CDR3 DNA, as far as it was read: TGCGCCAGCAGCCCGACCCCGACCGGGACTAGCACCAATGAG. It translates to CASSPTPTGTSTNE. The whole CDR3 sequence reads CASSPTPTGTSTNEQFF.

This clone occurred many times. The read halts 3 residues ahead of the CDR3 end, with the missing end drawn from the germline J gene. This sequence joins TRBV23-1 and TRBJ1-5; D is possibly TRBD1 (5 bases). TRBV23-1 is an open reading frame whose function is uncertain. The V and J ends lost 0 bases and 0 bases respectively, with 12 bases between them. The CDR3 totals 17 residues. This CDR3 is CASSQSTDFNSNQPQHF. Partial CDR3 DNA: TGCGCCAGCAGTCAATCGACAGACTTCAATAGCAATCAGCCC.

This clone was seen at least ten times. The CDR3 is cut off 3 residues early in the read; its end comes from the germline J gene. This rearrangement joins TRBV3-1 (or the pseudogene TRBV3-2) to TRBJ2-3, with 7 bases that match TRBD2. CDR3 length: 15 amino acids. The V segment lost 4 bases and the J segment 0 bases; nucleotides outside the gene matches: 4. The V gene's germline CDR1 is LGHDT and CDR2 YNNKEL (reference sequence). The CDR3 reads CASSPSGDSTDTQYF. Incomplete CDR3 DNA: TGTGCCAGCAGCCCTAGCGGCGATAGCACAGATACG.

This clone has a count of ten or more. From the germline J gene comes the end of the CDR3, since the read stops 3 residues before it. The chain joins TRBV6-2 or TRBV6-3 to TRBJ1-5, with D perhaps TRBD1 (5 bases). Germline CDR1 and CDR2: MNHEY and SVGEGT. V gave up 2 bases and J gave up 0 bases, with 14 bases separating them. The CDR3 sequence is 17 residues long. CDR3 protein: CASSYGPGGDSNQPQHF. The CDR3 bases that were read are TGTGCCAGCAGTTACGGGCCGGGGGGAGATAGCAATCAGCCC.

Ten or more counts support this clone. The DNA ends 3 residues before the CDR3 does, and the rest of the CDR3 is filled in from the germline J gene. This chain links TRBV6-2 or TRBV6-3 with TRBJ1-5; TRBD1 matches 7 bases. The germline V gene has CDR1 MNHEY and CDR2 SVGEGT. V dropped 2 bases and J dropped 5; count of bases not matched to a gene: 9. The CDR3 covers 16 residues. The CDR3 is CASSYRGRGRDQPQHF. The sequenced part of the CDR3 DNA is TGTGCCAGCAGTTACCGGGGAAGGGGGCGCGATCAGCCC.

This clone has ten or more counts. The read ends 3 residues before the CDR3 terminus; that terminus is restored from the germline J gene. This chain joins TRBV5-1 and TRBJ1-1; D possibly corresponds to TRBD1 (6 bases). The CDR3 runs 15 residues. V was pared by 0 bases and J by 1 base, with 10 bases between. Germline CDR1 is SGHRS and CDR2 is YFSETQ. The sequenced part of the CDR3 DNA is TGCGCCAGCAGCTTGGCCCTGACAGGGAACACTGAA. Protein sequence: CASSLALTGNTE. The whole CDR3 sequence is CASSLALTGNTEAFF.

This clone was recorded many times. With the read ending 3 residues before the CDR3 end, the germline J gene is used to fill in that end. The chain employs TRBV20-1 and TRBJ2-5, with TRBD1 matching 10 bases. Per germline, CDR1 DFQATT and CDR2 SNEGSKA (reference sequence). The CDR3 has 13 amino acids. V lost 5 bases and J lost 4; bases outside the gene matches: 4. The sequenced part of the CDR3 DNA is TGCAGTGCTTGGGACAGGGGTGCAGAGACC. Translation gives CSAWDRGAET. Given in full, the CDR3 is CSAWDRGAETQYF.

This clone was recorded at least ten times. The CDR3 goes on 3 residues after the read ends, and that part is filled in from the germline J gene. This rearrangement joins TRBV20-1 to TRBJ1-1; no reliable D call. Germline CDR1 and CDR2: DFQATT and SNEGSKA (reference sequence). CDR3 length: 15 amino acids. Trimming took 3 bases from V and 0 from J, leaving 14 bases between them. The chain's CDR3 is CSARNSAGMNTEAFF. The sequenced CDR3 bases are TGCAGTGCTAGGAACTCGGCAGGCATGAACACTGAA.

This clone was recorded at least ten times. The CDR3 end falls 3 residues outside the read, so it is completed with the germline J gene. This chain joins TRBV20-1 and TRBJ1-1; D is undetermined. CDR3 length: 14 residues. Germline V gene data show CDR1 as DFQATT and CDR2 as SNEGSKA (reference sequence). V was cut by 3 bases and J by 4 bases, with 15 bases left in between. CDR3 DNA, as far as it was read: TGCAGTGCTAGGGTACTTTCCCCCGCCACTGAA. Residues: CSARVLSPATE. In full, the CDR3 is CSARVLSPATEAFF.

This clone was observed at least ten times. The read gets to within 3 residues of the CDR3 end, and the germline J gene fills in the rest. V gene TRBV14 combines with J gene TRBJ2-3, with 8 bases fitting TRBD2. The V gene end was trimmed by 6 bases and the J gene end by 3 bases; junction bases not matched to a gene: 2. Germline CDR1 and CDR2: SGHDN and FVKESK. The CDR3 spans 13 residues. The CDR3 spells CASRLAGTDTQYF. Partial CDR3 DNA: TGTGCCAGCAGGTTAGCGGGGACAGATACG.

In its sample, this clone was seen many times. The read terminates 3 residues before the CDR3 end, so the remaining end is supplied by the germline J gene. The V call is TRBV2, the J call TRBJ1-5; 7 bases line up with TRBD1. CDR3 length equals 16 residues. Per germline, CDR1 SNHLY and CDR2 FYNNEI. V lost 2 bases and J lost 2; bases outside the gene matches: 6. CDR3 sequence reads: CASSELTGKGNQPQHF. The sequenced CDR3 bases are TGTGCCAGCAGTGAACTGACAGGGAAAGGCAATCAGCCC.

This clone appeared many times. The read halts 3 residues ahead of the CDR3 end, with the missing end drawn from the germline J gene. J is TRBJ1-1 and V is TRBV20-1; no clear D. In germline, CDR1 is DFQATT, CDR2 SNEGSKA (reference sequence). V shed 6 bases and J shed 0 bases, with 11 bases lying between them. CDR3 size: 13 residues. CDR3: CSARLTVNTEAFF. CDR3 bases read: TGCAGTGCCCGTCTAACTGTGAACACTGAA.

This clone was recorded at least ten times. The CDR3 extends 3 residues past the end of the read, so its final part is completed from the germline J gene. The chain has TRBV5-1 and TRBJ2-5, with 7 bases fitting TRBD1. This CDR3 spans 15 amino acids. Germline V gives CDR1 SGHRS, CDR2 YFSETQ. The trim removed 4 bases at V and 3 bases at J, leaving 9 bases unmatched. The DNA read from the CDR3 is TGCGCCAGCAGCCCCCGGACAGGACAGAAAGAGACC. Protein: CASSPRTGQKET. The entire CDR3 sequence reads CASSPRTGQKETQYF.

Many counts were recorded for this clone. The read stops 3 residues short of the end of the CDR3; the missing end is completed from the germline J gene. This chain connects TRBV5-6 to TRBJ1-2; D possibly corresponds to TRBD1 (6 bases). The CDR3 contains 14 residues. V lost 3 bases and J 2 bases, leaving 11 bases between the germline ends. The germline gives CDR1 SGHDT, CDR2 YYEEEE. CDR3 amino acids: CASSSGHWNYGYTF. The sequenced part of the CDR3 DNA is TGTGCCAGCAGCTCGGGACACTGGAACTATGGC.

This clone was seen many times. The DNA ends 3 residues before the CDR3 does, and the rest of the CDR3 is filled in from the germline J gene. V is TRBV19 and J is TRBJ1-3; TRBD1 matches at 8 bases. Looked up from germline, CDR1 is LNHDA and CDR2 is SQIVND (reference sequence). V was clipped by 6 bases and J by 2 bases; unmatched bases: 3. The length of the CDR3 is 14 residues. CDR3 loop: CASRPTGAGNTIYF. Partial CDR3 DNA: TGTGCCAGTAGGCCGACAGGGGCTGGAAACACC.